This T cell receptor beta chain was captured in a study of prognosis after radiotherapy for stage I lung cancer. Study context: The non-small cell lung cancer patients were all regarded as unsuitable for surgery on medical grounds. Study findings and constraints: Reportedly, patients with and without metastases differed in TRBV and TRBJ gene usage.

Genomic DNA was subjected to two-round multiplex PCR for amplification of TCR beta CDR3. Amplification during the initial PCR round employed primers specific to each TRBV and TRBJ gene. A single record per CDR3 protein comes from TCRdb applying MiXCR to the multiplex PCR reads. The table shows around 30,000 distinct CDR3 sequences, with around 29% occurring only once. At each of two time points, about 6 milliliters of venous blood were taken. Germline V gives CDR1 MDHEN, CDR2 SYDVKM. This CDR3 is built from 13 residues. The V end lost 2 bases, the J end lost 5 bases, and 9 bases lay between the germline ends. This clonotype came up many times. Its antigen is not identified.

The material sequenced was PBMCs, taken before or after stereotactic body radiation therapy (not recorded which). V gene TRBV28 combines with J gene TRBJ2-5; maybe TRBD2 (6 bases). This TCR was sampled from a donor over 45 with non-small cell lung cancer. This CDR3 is CASSLIGRETQYF. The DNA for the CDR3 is TGTGCCAGCAGTTTAATAGGGAGGGAGACCCAGTACTTC.